The 30 T cell receptor beta chains in this list originate from one sample, sequenced in a study of chemoradiotherapy in HPV16-positive cancers. Assay: immunoSEQ multiplex PCR; the TCRdb copy retains only in-frame clones and omits some. The table includes 2,500 to 3,500 clones, around four fifths detected once. Here the sequenced sample was tumor tissue, taken from a patient who underwent chemoradiotherapy. The receptors here all came from a human donor with HPV-associated anogenital cancer.

J is TRBJ1-5 and V is TRBV6-6, with TRBD1 as a possible D gene (6 bases). CDR1 is MNHNY, CDR2 SVGAGI, per germline (reference sequence). This CDR3 is built from 15 residues. V was clipped by 6 bases and J by 6 bases, with 18 bases between them. The CDR3 sequence is CASSLNTGFGQPQHF. In DNA, the CDR3 is TGTGCCAGCAGCCTTAATACAGGGTTCGGTCAGCCCCAGCATTTT.

This chain links TRBV6-4 with TRBJ2-3; possible D gene TRBD2, 5 bases. This CDR3 contains 13 residues. V was clipped by 4 bases and J by 2 bases, with 7 bases between them. The V gene's germline CDR1 is MRHNA and CDR2 SNTAGT. As DNA, the CDR3 is TGTGCCAGCAGTGGCGGGCCCACAGATACGCAGTATTTT. The encoded protein is CASSGGPTDTQYF.

The chain recombines TRBV27 with TRBJ1-1; unclear D gene. Between the trimmed V and J ends, which lost 0 bases and 2 bases, there was a span of 7 bases. The CDR3 has 14 residues. Germline CDR1 and CDR2: MNHEY and SMNVEV (reference sequence). The CDR3 DNA sequence: TGTGCCAGCAGTTTATCGACCAGAAACACTGAAGCTTTCTTT. It specifies CASSLSTRNTEAFF.

The gene calls are TRBV9 and TRBJ1-4; 7 bases map to TRBD1. From germline, CDR1 is SGDLS and CDR2 YYNGEE. Trimming at V came to 1 base and at J to 7 bases, leaving 10 bases not matched to a gene. The length of the CDR3 is 16 residues. CDR3 in DNA: TGTGCCAGCAGCGTACGCCAGGGGGAGGGAGGTGAAAAACTGTTTTTT. This sequence encodes CASSVRQGEGGEKLFF.

The V and J genes are TRBV5-4 and TRBJ2-7; the D gene is possibly TRBD2 (6 bases). V gave up 7 bases and J gave up 7 bases, with 18 bases separating them. Germline V gene sequence: CDR1 SGHNT, CDR2 YYREEE (reference sequence). This CDR3 is built from 13 residues. Here the CDR3 DNA reads TGTGCCAGCTCCAGACTTGGGGCGGGGGAGCAGTACTTC. This encodes CASSRLGAGEQYF.

This chain uses TRBV30 with TRBJ2-5, with D tentatively TRBD1 (5 bases). The CDR3 length is 13 residues. V gave up 3 bases and J gave up 9 bases, with 17 bases separating them. The V gene's germline CDR1 is GTSNPN and CDR2 SVGIG (reference sequence). CDR3 protein: CAWSEPGLGPQYF. The CDR3 DNA is TGTGCCTGGAGCGAACCAGGGCTGGGGCCCCAGTACTTC.

The rearrangement uses TRBV29-1 and TRBJ1-2; D call uncertain. V lost 4 bases and J lost 7, with 13 bases in between. From germline, CDR1 is SQVTM and CDR2 ANQGSEA. The CDR3 sequence is 12 residues long. In DNA, the CDR3 is TGCAGCGTTGGGACCGGGAACGGTGGCTACACCTTC. Protein sequence: CSVGTGNGGYTF.

This sequence joins TRBV4-3 and TRBJ2-4; weak D call: TRBD1 (5 bases). CDR3 length: 16 residues. V dropped 2 bases and J dropped 0 bases, with 11 bases sitting between them. Germline CDR1 reads LGHNA; CDR2 reads YSLEER. The chain's CDR3 is CASSQLTDLAKNIQYF. CDR3 DNA: TGCGCCAGCAGCCAACTGACAGACCTAGCCAAAAACATTCAGTACTTC.

The genes are TRBV20-1 and TRBJ1-2; a possible D gene is TRBD1 (5 bases). The CDR3 totals 11 residues. Trimming pared 6 bases from V and 8 bases from J, leaving 13 bases between. Germline CDR1 DFQATT, CDR2 SNEGSKA (reference sequence). CDR3 residues: CSAALGRGYTF. DNA of the CDR3: TGCAGTGCCGCTCTGGGGCGGGGCTACACCTTC.

The table lists this clone with a count of one. This rearrangement joins TRBV7-2 to TRBJ2-5, with 8 nucleotides matching TRBD1. The ends lost 1 base at V and 2 bases at J; junction bases unmatched: 6. Germline lookup yields CDR1 SGHTA and CDR2 FQGNSA. This CDR3 is 16 amino acids long. The CDR3 spells CASSLVGQGFQETQYF. Written as DNA, the CDR3 is TGTGCCAGCAGCTTAGTAGGACAGGGTTTTCAAGAGACCCAGTACTTC.

CDR3 nucleotide sequence: TGTGCCAGCAGCCAACATAGACAACCCTCCTACGAGCAGTACTTC. It encodes CASSQHRQPSYEQYF. The V call is TRBV14, the J call TRBJ2-7; no clear D gene. V was trimmed by 2 bases and J by 0 bases, leaving 11 bases between them. Per germline, CDR1 SGHDN and CDR2 FVKESK. CDR3 length equals 15 residues.

This rearrangement joins TRBV19 to TRBJ2-2; tentatively, D is TRBD2 (6 bases). Trimming removed 6 bases from V and 0 bases from J, with 11 bases in between. This CDR3 is built from 15 residues. In germline, CDR1 is LNHDA, CDR2 SQIVND (reference sequence). CDR3 nucleotide sequence: TGTGCCAGTAGCCCAGGGACTTCGAACACCGGGGAGCTGTTTTTT. Translated: CASSPGTSNTGELFF.

This chain uses TRBV11-1 with TRBJ2-7; D may be TRBD2 (5 bases). The CDR3 covers 15 residues. The V end was cut by 4 bases, the J end by 3 bases, with 16 bases between. Germline-derived CDR1 and CDR2 are SGHAT and FQDESV (reference sequence). Here the CDR3 reads CASSSRADSIYEQYF. The CDR3 nucleotides are TGTGCCAGCAGCTCGCGAGCGGACTCCATCTACGAGCAGTACTTC.

This clone was observed a single time. The chain carries TRBV11-2 and TRBJ2-1; a weak D match, TRBD2 (6 bases). Trimming removed 2 bases at V and 6 bases at J, with 20 bases between. Germline CDR1 is SGHAT and CDR2 is FQNNGV. This CDR3 region has 17 residues. CDR3 residues: CASSLQIMGGSINEQFF. CDR3 coding DNA: TGTGCCAGCAGCTTACAGATTATGGGGGGTTCAATCAATGAGCAGTTCTTC.

The chain uses TRBV4-3 and TRBJ1-2, with D unresolved. The CDR3 is 13 amino acids. Germline loops: CDR1 LGHNA, CDR2 YSLEER. The V end lost 1 base, the J end lost 6 bases, and 9 bases lay between the germline ends. The CDR3 DNA is TGCGCCAGCAGCCAAGTAGGAGCGGATGGCTACACCTTC. It encodes CASSQVGADGYTF.

This rearrangement joins TRBV2 to TRBJ2-6; D uncertain. Germline V lookup: CDR1 SNHLY, CDR2 FYNNEI. The V gene lost 2 bases and the J gene lost 0 bases, with 8 bases spanning the gap. CDR3 length equals 16 residues. The CDR3 DNA reads as TGTGCCAGCAGTGAAAAGGGTGGCTCTGGGGCCAACGTCCTGACTTTC. Amino acid sequence: CASSEKGGSGANVLTF.

The rearrangement links TRBV21-1 to TRBJ1-5; the table calls TRBD1, which could not be checked here. TRBV21-1 corresponds to a pseudogene. The CDR3 contains 15 residues. CDR3 sequence (DNA): TGTGCCAGCAGCAAAGTCCAGGGGGCTAATCAGCCCCAGCATTTT. Its protein is CASSKVQGANQPQHF.

The genes are TRBV6-4 and TRBJ2-1, with 7 positions matching TRBD2. Germline V gene lookup returns CDR1 MRHNA and CDR2 SNTAGT. CDR3 length: 15 residues. V lost 4 bases to trimming and J lost 6 bases; unmatched junction nucleotides: 9. CDR3 in amino acids: CASSVRAGEGNEQFF. CDR3 in DNA: TGTGCCAGCAGTGTACGGGCGGGAGAGGGCAATGAGCAGTTCTTC.

The chain is built from TRBV5-4 and TRBJ1-2, with 8 positions matching TRBD1. The junction had 6 bases not matched to a gene; V was cut back by 4 bases and J by 4 bases. This CDR3 spans 14 amino acids. Germline CDR1 is SGHNT and CDR2 is YYREEE (reference sequence). The CDR3 nucleotides are TGTGCCAGCAGCCCCCGGGACAGGCTCTATGGCTACACCTTC. It is translated as CASSPRDRLYGYTF. Full variable domain (remainder filled in from reference TRBV5-4 and TRBJ1-2): ETGVTQSPTHLIKTRGQQVTLRCSSQSGHNTVSWYQQALGQGPQFIFQYYREEENGRGNFPPRFSGLQFPNYSSELNVNALELDDSALYLCASSPRDRLYGYTFGSGTRLTVV.

This chain links TRBV7-9 with TRBJ1-4; 8 bases align to TRBD1. V lost 5 bases and J lost 8; bases outside the gene matches: 10. Germline CDR1 is SEHNR and CDR2 is FQNEAQ (reference sequence). CDR3 length: 15 residues. The CDR3 spells CASSADRTGREKLFF. CDR3 in DNA: TGTGCCAGCAGCGCAGATCGGACAGGGAGAGAAAAACTGTTTTTT.

This clone was observed once. This sequence joins TRBV2 and TRBJ1-1; D remains ambiguous. The CDR3 consists of 13 residues. V dropped 4 bases and J dropped 0 bases, with 6 bases sitting between them. The germline CDR1 and CDR2 sequences are SNHLY and FYNNEI. The CDR3 bases are TGTGCCAGCAGTGGCGACCTGAACACTGAAGCTTTCTTT. Translated: CASSGDLNTEAFF. The full variable domain, rest sourced from reference TRBV2 and TRBJ1-1, is EPEVTQTPSHQVTQMGQEVILRCVPISNHLYFYWYRQILGQKVEFLVSFYNNEISEKSEIFDDQFSVERPDGSNFTLKIRSTKLEDSAMYFCASSGDLNTEAFFGQGTRLTVV.

The chain employs TRBV9 and TRBJ1-5; the D is unclear. The CDR3 runs to 14 residues. The V gene lost 3 bases and the J gene lost 2 bases, with 9 bases spanning the gap. CDR1 and CDR2 (germline): SGDLS, YYNGEE. The CDR3 spells CASSGSEGNQPQHF. The DNA of the CDR3 is TGTGCCAGCAGCGGTTCAGAAGGCAATCAGCCCCAGCATTTT.

The chain recombines TRBV5-1 with TRBJ2-2; D unclear. Germline CDR1 reads SGHRS; CDR2 reads YFSETQ. The CDR3 loop spans 14 amino acids. V was cut by 0 bases and J by 2 bases, with 5 bases left in between. The DNA for the CDR3 is TGCGCCAGCAGCTTGGATGGAAACACCGGGGAGCTGTTTTTT. It yields the protein CASSLDGNTGELFF.

This clone was recorded only once. The V gene is TRBV5-1, the J gene TRBJ2-2, with D unresolved. The CDR3 runs 14 residues. Trimming shortened V by 0 bases and J by 4 bases, and 7 bases separated the two germline ends. Germline CDR1 reads SGHRS; CDR2 reads YFSETQ. The CDR3, as DNA: TGCGCCAGCAGCTTGGATTCCGGCACCGGGGAGCTGTTTTTT. Protein sequence: CASSLDSGTGELFF.

This clone was found a few times. The rearrangement links TRBV5-4 to TRBJ2-3, with 11 nucleotides matching TRBD2. The germline gives CDR1 SGHNT, CDR2 YYREEE (reference sequence). The V segment lost 4 bases and the J segment 4 bases; nucleotides outside the gene matches: 11. The CDR3 is 17 amino acids. The CDR3 DNA is TGTGCCAGCAGCCCGATAGCGGGGGGGCCGGGCGCAGATACGCAGTATTTT. Encoded protein: CASSPIAGGPGADTQYF.

The rearrangement uses TRBV6-4 and TRBJ1-6; the D is unclear. This CDR3 comprises 13 residues. The germline CDR1 and CDR2 sequences are MRHNA and SNTAGT. Between the trimmed V and J ends, which lost 2 bases and 6 bases, there was a span of 5 bases. CDR3 residues: CASSDETNSPLHF. The CDR3, as DNA: TGTGCCAGCAGTGACGAGACTAATTCACCCCTCCACTTT.

This sequence joins TRBV28 and TRBJ2-3; tentatively, D is TRBD2 (5 bases). In germline, CDR1 is MDHEN, CDR2 SYDVKM. With 4 bases removed from V and 3 bases from J, the gap between germline ends came to 11 bases. The CDR3 length is 14 residues. The CDR3 protein is CASSSRTGTDTQYF. The CDR3 coding sequence is TGTGCCAGCAGTTCCAGGACTGGAACAGATACGCAGTATTTT.

The chain carries TRBV5-1 and TRBJ2-6, with TRBD2 matching over 11 bases. V dropped 5 bases and J dropped 0; count of bases not matched to a gene: 4. CDR1 is SGHRS, CDR2 YFSETQ, per germline. The CDR3 runs to 17 residues. CDR3 residues: CASRGGTSGSGANVLTF. The CDR3 region has the DNA TGCGCCAGCAGGGGAGGGACTAGCGGCTCTGGGGCCAACGTCCTGACTTTC.

The chain carries TRBV19 and TRBJ1-1; D is perhaps TRBD1 (5 bases). Deletions cut 7 bases from V and 4 bases from J, with 16 bases between. CDR1 is LNHDA, CDR2 SQIVND, per germline (reference sequence). The CDR3 is made up of 14 amino acids. The CDR3, as DNA: TGTGCCAGTATTAGACGGCCCGGGGGCACTGAAGCTTTCTTT. It specifies CASIRRPGGTEAFF.

The chain recombines TRBV7-6 with TRBJ2-6; 8 bases agree with TRBD1. Trimming took 6 bases from V and 0 from J; bases not matched to a gene: 7. The CDR3 extends over 17 amino acids. Per germline, CDR1 SGHVS and CDR2 FNYEAQ. The CDR3 DNA sequence: TGTGCCAGCAGTCAGGGGGCGCTTGCCTCTGGGGCCAACGTCCTGACTTTC. Protein product: CASSQGALASGANVLTF.